These 18 T cell receptor beta chains were all obtained from the same sample, sequenced in a study of T cell responses to AZD1222 COVID-19 vaccine. The table came from immunoSEQ multiplex PCR; TCRdb's copy has only in-frame clones and leaves some out. The sample holds around 140,000 clones, about 91% seen once. The sample in question was peripheral blood, obtained 28 days after the second AZD1222 dose. The receptors shown here come from an adult who received the AZD1222 COVID-19 vaccine.

The V and J genes are TRBV19 and TRBJ2-3; tentative D call: TRBD1 (6 bases). Deletions cut 7 bases from V and 4 bases from J, with 15 bases between. From germline, CDR1 is LNHDA and CDR2 SQIVND (reference sequence). The CDR3 runs 14 residues. The CDR3 region has the DNA TGTGCCAGTAAAACTCAACAGGGATCAGATACGCAGTATTTT. Translating it yields CASKTQQGSDTQYF.

This clone occurred once. J is TRBJ2-7 and V is TRBV7-9; D remains unclear. The CDR3 covers 15 residues. Germline V CDR1 and CDR2: SEHNR, FQNEAQ (reference sequence). V dropped 5 bases and J dropped 0 bases, with 14 bases sitting between them. CDR3: CASSARTDSSYEQYF. CDR3 DNA sequence: TGTGCCAGCAGCGCGCGGACCGATAGCTCCTACGAGCAGTACTTC.

This chain links TRBV5-4 with TRBJ2-3; TRBD1 might be the D (6 bases). The CDR3 runs 17 residues. V shed 1 base and J shed 1 base, with 16 bases lying between them. Germline values: CDR1 SGHNT, CDR2 YYREEE (reference sequence). The CDR3 region is CASSLSYRVRGTDTQYF. CDR3 bases: TGTGCCAGCAGCTTGTCGTACAGGGTGAGGGGCACAGATACGCAGTATTTT.

V is TRBV15 and J is TRBJ2-3, with unresolved D. Germline V lookup: CDR1 LNHNV, CDR2 YYDKDF (reference sequence). The CDR3 extends over 15 amino acids. V dropped 1 base and J dropped 0 bases, with 8 bases sitting between them. CDR3 region: CATSRGSTSTDTQYF. For the CDR3, the DNA is TGTGCCACCAGCAGAGGGAGTACTAGCACAGATACGCAGTATTTT.

CDR3 region: CASSLREGEAFF. The CDR3, as DNA: TGTGCCAGCAGCTTGAGGGAGGGTGAAGCTTTCTTT. The V call is TRBV5-4, the J call TRBJ1-1; no firm D call. This CDR3 has 12 amino acids. V was clipped by 1 base and J by 7 bases, with 8 bases between them. The germline V gene has CDR1 SGHNT and CDR2 YYREEE (reference sequence).

The chain is built from TRBV5-1 and TRBJ2-7, with D possibly TRBD1 on 6 matching bases. Looked up from germline, CDR1 is SGHRS and CDR2 is YFSETQ. V was clipped by 4 bases and J by 3 bases, with 23 bases between them. This CDR3 has 17 amino acids. The CDR3 spells CASSRYTRTDDSYEQYF. DNA for the CDR3: TGCGCCAGCAGCCGCTATACCCGGACAGACGATAGCTACGAGCAGTACTTC.

In its sample, this clone was seen once. The V gene is TRBV30, the J gene TRBJ2-5; D is unclear. Per the germline V gene, CDR1 is GTSNPN and CDR2 is SVGIG (reference sequence). The CDR3 length is 14 residues. The V gene lost 2 bases and the J gene lost 5 bases, with 15 bases spanning the gap. Here the CDR3 DNA reads TGTGCCTGGAGTACCACAGAGAAGGTGGAGACCCAGTACTTC. Its translation: CAWSTTEKVETQYF.

J is TRBJ1-1 and V is TRBV4-3; unclear D gene. The CDR3 has 12 residues. The V and J ends lost 4 bases and 5 bases respectively, with 8 bases between them. Looked up from germline, CDR1 is LGHNA and CDR2 is YSLEER. As DNA, the CDR3 is TGCGCCAGCAGCCTCGGATCTACTGAAGCTTTCTTT. This gives the protein CASSLGSTEAFF.

The genes are TRBV7-3 and TRBJ2-3; TRBD2 matches 9 bases. Germline CDR1 and CDR2: SGHTA and FQGTGA. The CDR3 is 14 residues long. With V trimmed by 3 bases and J by 3 bases, 1 base remained unmatched. This CDR3 reads CASSFSGSTDTQYF. Written as DNA, the CDR3 is TGTGCCAGCAGCTTTAGCGGGAGTACAGATACGCAGTATTTT.

The rearrangement links TRBV19 to TRBJ2-5; TRBD2 aligns across 7 bases. The J segment lost 5 bases and the V segment lost 6 bases, leaving 12 bases of the junction unmatched. CDR1 and CDR2 from the germline V gene are LNHDA and SQIVND (reference sequence). The CDR3 has 15 amino acids. In DNA form, the CDR3 reads TGTGCCAGTAGCCCAGGGAGGGGCATAGGGGAGACCCAGTACTTC. Translating it yields CASSPGRGIGETQYF.

The gene calls are TRBV28 and TRBJ1-5; D remains unclear. Trimming shortened V by 1 base and J by 1 base, and 5 bases separated the two germline ends. Germline CDR1 and CDR2: MDHEN and SYDVKM. The CDR3 runs to 14 residues. The CDR3 spells CASSLFESNQPQHF. As DNA, the CDR3 is TGTGCCAGCAGTTTATTTGAGAGCAATCAGCCCCAGCATTTT.

V and J are TRBV27 and TRBJ1-5, with D possibly TRBD1 on 5 matching bases. CDR1 and CDR2 from the germline V gene are MNHEY and SMNVEV (reference sequence). V was pared by 3 bases and J by 5 bases, with 11 bases between. The CDR3 consists of 14 residues. CDR3 amino acids: CASSFSGFDQPQHF. The DNA for the CDR3 is TGTGCCAGCAGTTTCTCAGGGTTCGATCAGCCCCAGCATTTT.

The chain combines TRBV28 with TRBJ1-4; D is unclear. The CDR3 covers 15 residues. Germline assignment: CDR1 MDHEN and CDR2 SYDVKM. The ends were cut back, 4 bases at V and 8 bases at J, with 17 bases in the middle. CDR3 region: CASSSGDGVLEKLFF. Written as DNA, the CDR3 is TGTGCCAGCAGTTCCGGCGACGGGGTCCTCGAAAAACTGTTTTTT.

The chain is built from TRBV7-8 and TRBJ2-2, with 9 nucleotides matching TRBD1. Looked up from germline, CDR1 is SGHVS and CDR2 is FQNEAQ. CDR3 length equals 17 residues. V lost 2 bases, J lost 6 bases, and 10 bases stayed unmatched. In DNA, the CDR3 is TGTGCCAGCAGCTTAAAGATTGGACAGGGGTGGCCCGGGGAGCTGTTTTTT. This translates into CASSLKIGQGWPGELFF. Variable domain in full (rest from reference TRBV7-8 and TRBJ2-2): GAGVSQSPRYKVAKRGQDVALRCDPISGHVSLFWYQQALGQGPEFLTYFQNEAQLDKSGLPSDRFFAERPEGSVSTLKIQRTQQEDSAVYLCASSLKIGQGWPGELFFGEGSRLTVL.

This chain links TRBV29-1 with TRBJ2-5; D gene unclear. The V end lost 1 base, the J end lost 5 bases, and 8 bases lay between the germline ends. Germline V gene data show CDR1 as SQVTM and CDR2 as ANQGSEA. CDR3 size: 12 residues. For the CDR3, the DNA is TGCAGCGTTGAAGGATTTGAGGAGACCCAGTACTTC. It yields the protein CSVEGFEETQYF. Using reference TRBV29-1 and TRBJ2-5 for the parts outside the CDR3, the full variable domain is SAVISQKPSRDICQRGTSLTIQCQVDSQVTMMFWYRQQPGQSLTLIATANQGSEATYESGFVIDKFPISRPNLTFSTLTVSNMSPEDSSIYLCSVEGFEETQYFGPGTRLLVL.

CDR3 sequence reads: CASLLGRNTGELFF. In nucleotides, the CDR3 is TGTGCCAGCCTCCTTGGTAGGAACACCGGGGAGCTGTTTTTT. This chain links TRBV6-5 with TRBJ2-2; D is ambiguous. Germline-derived CDR1 and CDR2 are MNHEY and SVGAGI. Trimming shortened V by 8 bases and J by 1 base, and 11 bases separated the two germline ends. The CDR3 is made up of 14 amino acids.

Remarks on this clone: At one of its ends the junction is not consistent with the germline gene, which may arise from a read error. The J gene is TRBJ2-3, the V gene TRBV5-1, with 11 bases identical to TRBD2. Germline CDR1 and CDR2: SGHRS and YFSETQ. The CDR3 has 17 amino acids. For the CDR3, the DNA is TGCGCCAGCAGGTTGGGGACTAGCGGCCTTAGCACAGATACGCAGTATTTT. The encoded protein is CASRLGTSGLSTDTQYF. Filled out from reference TRBV5-1 and TRBJ2-3, the complete variable domain reads KAGVTQTPRYLIKTRGQQVTLSCSPISGHRSVSWYQQTPGQGLQFLFEYFSETQRNKGNFPGRFSGRQFSNSRSEMNVSTLELGDSALYLCASRLGTSGLSTDTQYFGPGTRLTVL.

This clone was seen only once. The V and J genes are TRBV28 and TRBJ1-3, with 7 positions matching TRBD1. The CDR3 is 17 residues long. Germline CDR1 reads MDHEN; CDR2 reads SYDVKM. Unmatched junction bases numbered 12, after V lost 5 bases and J lost 2 bases. CDR3 DNA sequence: TGTGCCAGCAGTCCAACTCTCCTAGGGGGCACTGGAAACACCATATATTTT. This gives the protein CASSPTLLGGTGNTIYF.